The rows below give T cell receptor beta chains drawn from one sample of a study of CD4+ T cells in melanoma. Method: immunoSEQ multiplex PCR; TCRdb's copy keeps in-frame clones and lacks some. Among 9,900 or so clones listed, about 70% were seen once. Sequenced material: peripheral blood. The receptors shown here come from a human donor with melanoma. Both conserved end residues are part of each CDR3. Fields, in order: J gene, D gene, clone size, V gene, CDR3 DNA, CDR3 protein. A D gene is named only where the DNA matches it firmly. Size tells how often a clone was seen (once, few, many) or the class of an expanded clone, and some rows leave it out.

TRBJ1-6 . . TRBV19 TGTGCCAGTAGTATTGACCACGGGGACTCACCCCTCCACTTT CASSIDHGDSPLHF
TRBJ1-2 . . TRBV5-4 TGTGCCAGCACCCCCAGAGCCGGGCCGGGCTACACCTTC CASTPRAGPGYTF
TRBJ2-5 TRBD1 once TRBV15 TGTGCCACCAGCAGACAACAGGGGCACGGGGAGACCCAGTACTTC CATSRQQGHGETQYF
TRBJ1-6 . . TRBV19 TGTGCCAGTAGTATAACGGGGTCCCTGAATTCACCCCTCCACTTT CASSITGSLNSPLHF
TRBJ1-2 . . TRBV4-1 TGCGCCAGCAGCCGGCGGCATGGGGGGGCGCTAACCCTGACTAACTATGGCTACACCTTC CASSRRHGGALTLTNYGYTF
TRBJ1-4 . . TRBV27 TGTGCCAGCAGTCGGGACGGTGGAAGAGGAGAAAAACTGTTTTTT CASSRDGGRGEKLFF
TRBJ1-5 . . TRBV5-5 TGTGCCAGCAGCCCGGGAGCAGCCTACAATCAGCCCCAGCATTTT CASSPGAAYNQPQHF
TRBJ1-1 . large TRBV5-5 TGTGCCAGCAGATGGGGAACTGAAGCTTTCTTT CASRWGTEAFF
TRBJ1-1 TRBD1 . TRBV5-1 TGCGCCAGCAGCTTGGGCCCCAGGGGGATAAAAACTGAAGCTTTCTTT CASSLGPRGIKTEAFF
TRBJ1-5 TRBD1 . TRBV10-3 TGTGCCATCAGTGAGTCCGGACAGGGTGGTCAGCCCCAGCATTTT CAISESGQGGQPQHF
TRBJ2-3 . . TRBV5-1 TGCGCCAGCAGAATGAGCGGCGAGAGCACAGATACGCAGTATTTT CASRMSGESTDTQYF
TRBJ1-1 . . TRBV5-1 TGCGCCAGCAGCTTGGATGATGAGCCTAACACTGAAGCTTTCTTT CASSLDDEPNTEAFF
TRBJ2-7 TRBD1 . TRBV28 TGTGCCAGCAGTCCCATAGGCATCGGGACAGGGAGTGACTACGAGCAGTACTTC CASSPIGIGTGSDYEQYF
TRBJ2-3 . . TRBV9 TGTGCCAGCAGCGTAGCGGTGGGGGCAGATACGCAGTATTTT CASSVAVGADTQYF
TRBJ1-3 TRBD1 medium-sized TRBV4-2 TGTGCCAGCAGCCAGGAGGACAGGGCTGGAAACACCATATATTTT CASSQEDRAGNTIYF
TRBJ2-3 . medium-sized TRBV7-9 TGTGCCAGCAGCTCATCGACGGGAAACACAGATACGCAGTATTTT CASSSSTGNTDTQYF
TRBJ2-1 . . TRBV5-4 TGTGCCAGCAGCTTGGACCAGGAAGGAACTCATGAGCAGTTCTTC CASSLDQEGTHEQFF
TRBJ2-7 . . TRBV19 TGTGCCAGTAGCCCAGGGCCCGGGGCCCACTACGAGCAGTACTTC CASSPGPGAHYEQYF
TRBJ2-6 TRBD2 . TRBV19 TGTGCCAGTAGGCCGGGGGGCTCTGGGGCCAACGTCCTGACTTTC CASRPGGSGANVLTF
TRBJ2-7 TRBD2 . TRBV2 TGTGCCAGCGTCGGGACTATCGGTCTAGGAGGCGAGCAGTACTTC CASVGTIGLGGEQYF
TRBJ2-2 . few TRBV5-1 TGCGCCAGCAGAAGAGGCGGGTCGACTAGGAACACCGGGGAGCTGTTTTTT CASRRGGSTRNTGELFF
TRBJ1-4 . . TRBV5-4 TGTGCCAGCAGCCCAAACAGGAATCTTAATGAAAAACTGTTTTTT CASSPNRNLNEKLFF
TRBJ1-4 TRBD1 . TRBV2 TGTGCCAGCAGCCCGGTTGGGCAGGGGGTGTTTTTT CASSPVGQGVFF
TRBJ2-7 TRBD1 few TRBV5-1 TGCGCCAGCAGCTTGACAGGGCCAGGGGGTTTTTACGAGCAGTACTTC CASSLTGPGGFYEQYF
TRBJ2-3 . . TRBV18 TGTGCCAGCGGGGGGAGACAGGGAGGCGCGGATACGCAGTATTTT CASGGRQGGADTQYF
TRBJ2-2 . few TRBV5-6 TGTGCCAGCAGCTTGACAGGGAGGGGCACCGGGGAGCTGTTTTTT CASSLTGRGTGELFF
TRBJ1-2 . few TRBV29-1 TGCAGCGTTGAAGTGGGGCGCGGCGGCTACACCTTC CSVEVGRGGYTF
TRBJ2-1 TRBD1 . TRBV18 TGTGCCAGCTCACCACCGGTTACAGGGGGCCGCTACAATGAGCAGTTCTTC CASSPPVTGGRYNEQFF